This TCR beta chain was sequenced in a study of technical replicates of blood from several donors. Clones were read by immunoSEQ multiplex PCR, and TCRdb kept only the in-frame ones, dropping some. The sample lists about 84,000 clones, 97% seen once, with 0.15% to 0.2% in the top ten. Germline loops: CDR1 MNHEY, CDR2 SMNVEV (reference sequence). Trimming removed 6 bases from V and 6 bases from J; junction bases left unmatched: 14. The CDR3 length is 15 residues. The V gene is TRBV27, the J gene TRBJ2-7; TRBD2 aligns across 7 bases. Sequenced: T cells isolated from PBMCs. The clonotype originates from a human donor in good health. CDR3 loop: CASSESLVGLFEQYF. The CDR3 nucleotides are TGTGCCAGCAGCGAGTCCCTGGTGGGACTATTCGAGCAGTACTTC.